Following are 24 T cell receptor beta chains from one sample sequenced in a study of blood T cell repertoires in COVID-19. TCRdb's table, derived via immunoSEQ multiplex PCR, lists solely in-frame clones and lacks some. There are under 150,000 clones in the sample; more than 75% occur only once, and around 1.3% lies in the top ten. Sequencing was carried out using PBMCs or T cells enriched from blood (not recorded which). These receptors all stem from a woman between 25 and 40 years old with acute COVID-19.

The rearrangement uses TRBV20-1 and TRBJ1-1, with D unclear. The CDR3 spans 10 residues. CDR1 and CDR2 (germline): DFQATT, SNEGSKA (reference sequence). V gave up 6 bases and J gave up 2 bases, with 4 bases separating them. CDR3 in DNA: TGCAGTGCGGCTAACACTGAAGCTTTCTTT. Its protein product is CSAANTEAFF.

The chain is built from TRBV24-1 and TRBJ2-2; 7 nucleotides align to TRBD2. Germline CDR1 and CDR2: KGHDR and SFDVKD. Trimming took 0 bases from V and 3 from J; bases not matched to a gene: 6. CDR3 length: 17 residues. The CDR3, as DNA: TGTGCCACCAGTGATTTGGCTGGGGAGGGCCACACCGGGGAGCTGTTTTTT. Translated: CATSDLAGEGHTGELFF.

This clone has a handful of counts. The rearrangement uses TRBV24-1 and TRBJ1-5; tentatively, D is TRBD1 (5 bases). The CDR3 runs to 14 residues. Germline loops: CDR1 KGHDR, CDR2 SFDVKD. The V and J ends lost 5 bases and 3 bases respectively, with 10 bases between them. The CDR3 sequence is CATSAQGSNQPQHF. The CDR3 nucleotides read TGTGCCACCAGTGCGCAGGGATCCAATCAGCCCCAGCATTTT.

CDR3 residues: CASSPQGQGANYGYTF. The CDR3 nucleotides read TGTGCCAGCAGTCCGCAGGGACAGGGAGCTAACTATGGCTACACCTTC. This sequence joins TRBV27 and TRBJ1-2, with 9 positions matching TRBD1. The CDR3 sequence is 16 residues long. Per germline, CDR1 MNHEY and CDR2 SMNVEV (reference sequence). V lost 5 bases and J lost 0; bases outside the gene matches: 7.

The chain combines TRBV18 with TRBJ2-5; tentatively, D is TRBD1 (5 bases). The CDR3 runs to 14 residues. Trimming took 6 bases from V and 5 from J, leaving 16 bases between them. CDR1 is KGHSH and CDR2 is LQKENI in the germline V gene. Here the CDR3 DNA reads TGTGCCAGCTCGCCTCAAACTTCAGGGGAGACCCAGTACTTC. Its translation is CASSPQTSGETQYF.

The CDR3 loop is CASSQGGPRPQHF. CDR3 coding DNA: TGTGCCAGCAGCCAAGGGGGGCCCCGGCCCCAGCATTTT. The chain employs TRBV4-2 and TRBJ1-5; TRBD1 is a possible D gene (6 bases). The germline CDR1 and CDR2 sequences are LGHNA and YNFKEQ. V was clipped by 1 base and J by 9 bases, with 10 bases between them. CDR3 size: 13 residues.

This clone came up a few times. The chain is built from TRBV6-1 and TRBJ2-1; 9 positions match TRBD1. CDR1 is MNHNS, CDR2 SASEGT, per germline. J was trimmed by 4 bases and V by 2 bases; bases with no gene match: 3. The CDR3 covers 15 residues. CDR3 DNA sequence: TGTGCCAGCAGTGAATTGGGACAGGGATACAATGAGCAGTTCTTC. Translation: CASSELGQGYNEQFF.

The chain links TRBV28 to TRBJ1-2, with TRBD1 identical over 8 bases. This CDR3 contains 13 residues. From germline, CDR1 is MDHEN and CDR2 SYDVKM. The V segment lost 5 bases and the J segment 4 bases; nucleotides outside the gene matches: 3. The CDR3 is CASSTGQGYGYTF. In DNA, the CDR3 is TGTGCCAGCAGTACTGGACAGGGCTATGGCTACACCTTC.

This clone was seen once. The chain couples TRBV6-5 to TRBJ1-6; D is possibly TRBD1 (6 bases). Between the trimmed V and J ends, which lost 5 bases and 5 bases, there was a span of 13 bases. Germline V gives CDR1 MNHEY, CDR2 SVGAGI. The CDR3 consists of 15 residues. The CDR3 nucleotides are TGTGCCAGCAGTCGACACGGACAGAATAATTCACCCCTCCACTTT. It specifies CASSRHGQNNSPLHF.

This chain joins TRBV11-2 and TRBJ2-5; a possible D gene is TRBD1 (5 bases). Trimming pared 0 bases from V and 5 bases from J, leaving 13 bases between. Germline CDR1 SGHAT, CDR2 FQNNGV. This CDR3 is 15 amino acids long. For the CDR3, the DNA is TGTGCCAGCAGCTTAGATCATGCAGGGTGGGAGACCCAGTACTTC. Encoded protein: CASSLDHAGWETQYF.

The rearrangement uses TRBV7-5 and TRBJ1-6; the tabulated D call, TRBD1, remains unverified against the DNA. TRBV7-5 corresponds to a pseudogene. The CDR3 runs to 17 residues. Here the CDR3 reads CARSSTGAGSYNSPLHF. The CDR3 region has the DNA TGTGCCAGAAGCTCAACAGGGGCGGGATCCTATAATTCACCCCTCCACTTT.

The CDR3 DNA sequence: TGTGCCAGCTCTCTACAGGGGGCGTTGGGTCAGCCCCAGCATTTT. It is translated as CASSLQGALGQPQHF. The V call is TRBV18, the J call TRBJ1-5, with 9 bases matching TRBD1. The CDR3 is made up of 15 amino acids. J gave up 6 bases and V 6 bases, and 9 bases lay outside the gene matches. Germline V gives CDR1 KGHSH, CDR2 LQKENI.

V and J are TRBV5-1 and TRBJ2-5, with 9 bases matching TRBD1. Germline V lookup: CDR1 SGHRS, CDR2 YFSETQ. V was pared by 0 bases and J by 7 bases, with 1 base of the junction left unmatched. The CDR3 covers 13 residues. The DNA for the CDR3 is TGCGCCAGCAGCTTGGGACAGGGGGGGACCCAGTACTTC. It translates to CASSLGQGGTQYF.

The chain recombines TRBV6-5 with TRBJ1-1; D possibly corresponds to TRBD1 (5 bases). Looked up from germline, CDR1 is MNHEY and CDR2 is SVGAGI. The length of the CDR3 is 12 residues. Trimming shortened V by 7 bases and J by 11 bases, and 17 bases separated the two germline ends. The CDR3 nucleotides read TGTGCCAGCACCCGTTGGGGGGTGGGTGCTTTCTTT. This gives the protein CASTRWGVGAFF.

CDR3 bases: TGTGCCAGCAGCTTAACGTGGGGCGACACTGAAGCTTTCTTT. It is translated as CASSLTWGDTEAFF. The V and J genes are TRBV7-3 and TRBJ1-1; perhaps TRBD1 as D (5 bases). The germline CDR1 and CDR2 sequences are SGHTA and FQGTGA. Trimming took off 0 bases at V and 3 bases at J, with 8 bases between the two ends. The CDR3 totals 14 residues.

The V gene is TRBV6-5, the J gene TRBJ2-7, with 7 nucleotides matching TRBD1. The J segment lost 5 bases and the V segment lost 8 bases, leaving 9 bases of the junction unmatched. This CDR3 region has 13 residues. From germline, CDR1 is MNHEY and CDR2 SVGAGI. CDR3 amino acids: CASRTGLWDEQYF. The CDR3 DNA is TGTGCCAGCCGGACAGGTCTCTGGGACGAGCAGTACTTC.

The CDR3: CASSGGGPPYEQYF. The CDR3 DNA is TGCGCCAGCAGCGGGGGAGGGCCCCCCTACGAGCAGTACTTC. The chain has TRBV5-1 and TRBJ2-7, with 7 bases that match TRBD2. The CDR3 contains 14 residues. The V and J ends lost 4 bases and 2 bases, in that order; junction bases with no gene match: 6. Germline CDR1 SGHRS, CDR2 YFSETQ.

This clone came up once. The chain carries TRBV28 and TRBJ2-1; 11 bases are a match to TRBD2. The V gene end was trimmed by 2 bases and the J gene end by 3 bases; junction bases not matched to a gene: 3. The germline CDR1 and CDR2 sequences are MDHEN and SYDVKM. The CDR3 has 16 amino acids. The CDR3 loop is CASSLPGLAGYNEQFF. Here the CDR3 DNA reads TGTGCCAGCAGTTTACCTGGACTAGCGGGCTACAATGAGCAGTTCTTC.

This clone occurred a few times. The chain has TRBV6-4 and TRBJ2-2, with 8 bases matching TRBD1. CDR1 MRHNA and CDR2 SNTAGT come from the germline V gene. The CDR3 length is 14 residues. The V segment lost 3 bases and the J segment 5 bases; nucleotides outside the gene matches: 2. The CDR3 sequence: CASSETGETGELFF. Written as DNA, the CDR3 is TGTGCCAGCAGTGAGACAGGGGAGACCGGGGAGCTGTTTTTT.

This clone has just one count. The rearrangement uses TRBV19 and TRBJ2-7, with D perhaps matching TRBD1 (6 bases). Between the trimmed V and J ends, which lost 5 bases and 3 bases, there was a span of 14 bases. The germline CDR1 and CDR2 sequences are LNHDA and SQIVND (reference sequence). This CDR3 contains 14 residues. The CDR3 region has the DNA TGTGCCAGTAGTCCCCGAACAGGGAGCTACGAGCAGTACTTC. Protein: CASSPRTGSYEQYF. Full variable domain (outside the CDR3, taken from reference TRBV19 and TRBJ2-7): DGGITQSPKYLFRKEGQNVTLSCEQNLNHDAMYWYRQDPGQGLRLIYYSQIVNDFQKGDIAEGYSVSREKKESFPLTVTSAQKNPTAFYLCASSPRTGSYEQYFGPGTRLTVT.

The chain joins TRBV28 to TRBJ2-3; D may be TRBD2 (5 bases). The CDR3 covers 15 residues. In germline, CDR1 is MDHEN, CDR2 SYDVKM. V was pared by 6 bases and J by 3 bases, with 16 bases between. The CDR3 loop reads CASRTIGVGTDTQYF. The CDR3 nucleotides are TGTGCCAGCAGAACCATCGGGGTCGGGACAGATACGCAGTATTTT. Full variable domain (rest looked up from reference TRBV28 and TRBJ2-3): DVKVTQSSRYLVKRTGEKVFLECVQDMDHENMFWYRQDPGLGLRLIYFSYDVKMKEKGDIPEGYSVSREKKERFSLILESASTNQTSMYLCASRTIGVGTDTQYFGPGTRLTVL.

The genes are TRBV27 and TRBJ1-6, with 10 bases fitting TRBD1. V shed 6 bases, J shed 5 bases, and the junction held 4 bases outside the gene matches. The CDR3 sequence is 15 residues long. CDR1 MNHEY and CDR2 SMNVEV come from the germline V gene (reference sequence). The CDR3: CASRLGTGDNSPLHF. CDR3 coding DNA: TGTGCCAGCAGACTAGGGACAGGGGATAATTCACCCCTCCACTTT.

The chain uses TRBV6-5 and TRBJ2-5, with 13 bases lining up with TRBD2. V shed 4 bases and J 6 bases; nucleotides not matched to a gene: 8. CDR3 length: 16 amino acids. In germline, CDR1 is MNHEY, CDR2 SVGAGI. CDR3 protein: CASSLRTSGSGKTQYF. In DNA, the CDR3 is TGTGCCAGCAGTTTAAGGACTAGCGGGAGTGGGAAGACCCAGTACTTC.

In its sample, this clone was seen once. This rearrangement joins TRBV6-5 to TRBJ1-1; D gene ambiguous. This CDR3 has 13 amino acids. Looked up from germline, CDR1 is MNHEY and CDR2 is SVGAGI. The V end lost 6 bases, the J end lost 6 bases, and 14 bases lay between the germline ends. The CDR3 DNA is TGTGCCAGCAGCCAATCGGGATTCGCTGAAGCTTTCTTT. This translates into CASSQSGFAEAFF.